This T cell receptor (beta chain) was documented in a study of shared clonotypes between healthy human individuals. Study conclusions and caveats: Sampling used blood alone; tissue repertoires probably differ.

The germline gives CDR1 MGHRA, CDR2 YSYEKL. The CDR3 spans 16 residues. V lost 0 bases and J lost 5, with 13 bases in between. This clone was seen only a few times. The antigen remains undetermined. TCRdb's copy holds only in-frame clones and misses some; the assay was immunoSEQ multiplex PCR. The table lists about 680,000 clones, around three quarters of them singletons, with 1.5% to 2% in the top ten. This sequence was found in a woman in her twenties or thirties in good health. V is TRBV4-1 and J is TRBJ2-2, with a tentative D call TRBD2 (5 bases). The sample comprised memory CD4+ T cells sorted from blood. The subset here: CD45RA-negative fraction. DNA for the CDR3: TGCGCCAGCAGCCAAGATTCCCGCCCGGGGACCGGGGAGCTGTTTTTT. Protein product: CASSQDSRPGTGELFF.